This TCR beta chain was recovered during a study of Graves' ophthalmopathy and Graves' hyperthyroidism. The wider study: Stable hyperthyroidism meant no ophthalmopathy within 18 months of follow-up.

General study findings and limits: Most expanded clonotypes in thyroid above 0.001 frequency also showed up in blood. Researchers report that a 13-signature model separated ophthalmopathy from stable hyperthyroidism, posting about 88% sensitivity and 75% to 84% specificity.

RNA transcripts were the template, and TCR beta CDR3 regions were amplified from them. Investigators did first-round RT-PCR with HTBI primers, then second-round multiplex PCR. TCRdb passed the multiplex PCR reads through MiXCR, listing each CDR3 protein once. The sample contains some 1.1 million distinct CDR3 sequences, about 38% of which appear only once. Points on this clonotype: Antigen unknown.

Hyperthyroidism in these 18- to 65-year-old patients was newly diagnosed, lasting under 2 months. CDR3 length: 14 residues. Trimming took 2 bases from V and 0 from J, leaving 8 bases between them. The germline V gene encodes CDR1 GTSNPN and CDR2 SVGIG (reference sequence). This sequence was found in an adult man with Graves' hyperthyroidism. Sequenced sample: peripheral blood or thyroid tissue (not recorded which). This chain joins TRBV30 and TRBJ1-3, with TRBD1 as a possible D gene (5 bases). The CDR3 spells CAWSPGTSGNTIYF. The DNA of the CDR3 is TGTGCCTGGAGTCCCGGGACCTCTGGAAACACCATATATTTT.